The present T cell receptor (beta chain) was sequenced within a study of a mutant IDH1 vaccine in newly diagnosed glioma. Overall study context: Vaccines were first given 4-6 weeks after radiotherapy alone, or with temozolomide cycles. Held at week 35, visit V12 was the safety follow-up, and visit V13 followed at week 47. Treated patients were approximately 62% male, about 38% female, mean age 40.4 years.

The time point: week 35, safety follow-up. Vaccination comprised doses that each held 300 ug of mutant IDH1 20-mer peptide, plus topical imiquimod. Across weeks 1, 3, 5, 7, 11, 15, 19 and 23, patients received a vaccination each time, eight in all. V lost 4 bases, J lost 4 bases, and 3 bases stayed unmatched. This CDR3 has 15 residues. Germline V gene data show CDR1 as SGHRS and CDR2 as YFSETQ. The method was immunoSEQ multiplex PCR; TCRdb's version includes in-frame clones alone and lacks a portion of them. This sample carries 45,000 to 55,000 clones, approximately 79% of them seen once, and the ten largest clones take over 6.5%. As concerns this clone: Its antigen remains unidentified.

The chain employs TRBV5-1 and TRBJ2-2, with 11 bases matching TRBD1. Source: PBMCs, taken from a glioma patient whose treatment included an IDH1 peptide vaccine. The TCR comes from a man aged 40-50 years with glioma. The CDR3: CASSGGTGGTGELFF. The CDR3 nucleotides read TGCGCCAGCAGCGGAGGGACAGGGGGCACCGGGGAGCTGTTTTTT.